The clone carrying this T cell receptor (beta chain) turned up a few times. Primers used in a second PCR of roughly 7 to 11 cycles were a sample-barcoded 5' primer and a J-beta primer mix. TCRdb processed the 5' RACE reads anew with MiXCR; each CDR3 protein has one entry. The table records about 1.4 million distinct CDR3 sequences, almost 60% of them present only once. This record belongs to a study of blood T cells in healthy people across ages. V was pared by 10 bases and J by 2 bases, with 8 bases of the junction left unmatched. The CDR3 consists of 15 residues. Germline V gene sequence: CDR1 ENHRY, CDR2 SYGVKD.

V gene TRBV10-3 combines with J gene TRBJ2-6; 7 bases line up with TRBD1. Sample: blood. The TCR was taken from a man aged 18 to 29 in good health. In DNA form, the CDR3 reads TGTGCCACCAGACCACAGGGGACTGGGGCCAACGTCCTGACTTTC. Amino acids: CATRPQGTGANVLTF.